One and the same sample provided the 5 T cell receptor beta chains below, sequenced in a study of monozygotic twins with cystic fibrosis. The protocol was immunoSEQ multiplex PCR, while the TCRdb copy is restricted to in-frame clones and leaves out a portion. The sample contains some 25,000 clones, approximately 96% of which appear only once. The sample taken for sequencing was blood. These receptors came from a girl aged 2-15 years with cystic fibrosis.

V and J are TRBV27 and TRBJ2-1; 9 bases fit TRBD1. Germline trimming cut 2 bases from V and 3 bases from J; bases unmatched to any gene: 2. The CDR3 contains 15 residues. Germline V gene data show CDR1 as MNHEY and CDR2 as SMNVEV (reference sequence). The CDR3 nucleotides read TGTGCCAGCAGTTTAGAGACAGGGGGCTACAATGAGCAGTTCTTC. It is translated as CASSLETGGYNEQFF.

The chain recombines TRBV6-4 with TRBJ1-1; 7 bases fit TRBD1. With 2 bases clipped from V and 11 bases from J, the junction kept 8 bases outside the gene matches. This CDR3 region has 13 residues. Per germline, CDR1 MRHNA and CDR2 SNTAGT. The CDR3 spells CASSDPVTGLAFF. In DNA, the CDR3 is TGTGCCAGCAGTGACCCCGTGACAGGGCTCGCTTTCTTT.

V and J are TRBV28 and TRBJ2-7, with D possibly being TRBD1 (6 bases). The germline CDR1 and CDR2 sequences are MDHEN and SYDVKM. V shed 5 bases and J shed 0 bases, with 14 bases lying between them. This CDR3 is built from 15 residues. CDR3 sequence (DNA): TGTGCCAGCAGTCCCGGGACATCAAGCTCCTACGAGCAGTACTTC. It encodes CASSPGTSSSYEQYF.

The chain recombines TRBV4-2 with TRBJ2-5; D ambiguous. V shed 1 base and J shed 5 bases, with 11 bases lying between them. Germline lookup yields CDR1 LGHNA and CDR2 YNFKEQ. The CDR3 spans 14 residues. CDR3 nucleotides: TGTGCCAGCAGCCAAGGCTCCCGCACGGAGACCCAGTACTTC. It is translated as CASSQGSRTETQYF.

The genes are TRBV7-6 and TRBJ1-3; TRBD1 matches 7 bases. CDR3 size: 16 residues. Trimming cost V 5 bases and J 0 bases; bases outside gene matches: 7. CDR1 is SGHVS, CDR2 FNYEAQ, per germline. CDR3 protein: CASSPGQARSGNTIYF. DNA for the CDR3: TGTGCCAGCAGCCCCGGACAGGCGCGCTCTGGAAACACCATATATTTT.